These T cell receptor beta chains were read from a single sample in a study of ipilimumab plus nivolumab after autologous stem cell transplantation. Measured with immunoSEQ multiplex PCR; TCRdb has only the in-frame clones, and not every one. This table holds approximately 20,000 clones, 70% to 85% found once. This specimen consisted of PBMCs, obtained in a trial of ipilimumab plus nivolumab as post-transplant consolidation. The receptors originated from a male donor with diffuse large B-cell lymphoma. Each CDR3 is given with its conserved first and last residue. The order of the fields is D gene, V gene, clone size, J gene, CDR3 protein, CDR3 DNA. D genes are given only for firm matches. Rows give clone size only sometimes, using once, few, many, or a class for an expanded clone.

d_call: -; v_call: TRBV15; clone_size: once; j_call: TRBJ2-7; cdr3_aa: CATSTDFLSYEQYF; cdr3_nt: TGTGCCACCAGCACGGACTTCCTCTCCTACGAGCAGTACTTC
d_call: -; v_call: TRBV29-1; clone_size: -; j_call: TRBJ1-2; cdr3_aa: CSVAVRGWDGYTF; cdr3_nt: TGCAGCGTCGCCGTACGAGGTTGGGATGGCTACACCTTC
d_call: TRBD2; v_call: TRBV4-1; clone_size: -; j_call: TRBJ2-1; cdr3_aa: CASSPSGSAYNEQFF; cdr3_nt: TGCGCCAGCAGCCCAAGCGGGAGCGCCTACAATGAGCAGTTCTTC
d_call: -; v_call: TRBV14; clone_size: few; j_call: TRBJ2-7; cdr3_aa: CASSQQLSREQYF; cdr3_nt: TGTGCCAGCAGCCAGCAATTAAGCCGCGAGCAGTACTTC
d_call: -; v_call: TRBV5-5; clone_size: -; j_call: TRBJ2-1; cdr3_aa: CASSWGRDSQRGRFF; cdr3_nt: TGTGCCAGCAGCTGGGGCCGGGACTCCCAAAGGGGTCGGTTCTTC
d_call: -; v_call: TRBV7-3; clone_size: -; j_call: TRBJ2-2; cdr3_aa: CASSLISGGPYTGELFF; cdr3_nt: TGTGCCAGCAGCTTAATTTCGGGGGGCCCCTACACCGGGGAGCTGTTTTTT
d_call: TRBD2; v_call: TRBV11-2; clone_size: -; j_call: TRBJ2-7; cdr3_aa: CASSGPGGREFYEQYF; cdr3_nt: TGTGCCAGCAGCGGGCCGGGGGGACGGGAATTCTACGAGCAGTACTTC
d_call: -; v_call: TRBV20-1; clone_size: -; j_call: TRBJ1-1; cdr3_aa: CNARSEIEAFF; cdr3_nt: TGCAATGCTCGTTCGGAGATTGAAGCTTTCTTT
d_call: -; v_call: TRBV7-9; clone_size: -; j_call: TRBJ2-3; cdr3_aa: CASSPAGGLPTDTQYF; cdr3_nt: TGTGCCAGCAGCCCGGCCGGGGGCCTCCCCACAGATACGCAGTATTTT
d_call: -; v_call: TRBV5-1; clone_size: -; j_call: TRBJ2-7; cdr3_aa: CASSFGLPSGTYEQYF; cdr3_nt: TGCGCCAGCAGCTTTGGACTCCCGTCAGGGACCTACGAGCAGTACTTC
d_call: -; v_call: TRBV6-6; clone_size: -; j_call: TRBJ1-5; cdr3_aa: CASSWDSNQPQHF; cdr3_nt: TGTGCCAGCAGCTGGGATAGCAATCAGCCCCAGCATTTT
d_call: -; v_call: TRBV30; clone_size: -; j_call: TRBJ2-1; cdr3_aa: CAWSKGELVTNEQFF; cdr3_nt: TGTGCCTGGAGCAAAGGGGAACTAGTTACCAATGAGCAGTTCTTC
d_call: TRBD1; v_call: TRBV19; clone_size: -; j_call: TRBJ2-7; cdr3_aa: CASSRTGALDEQYF; cdr3_nt: TGTGCCAGTAGTAGGACAGGGGCCCTAGACGAGCAGTACTTC
d_call: TRBD2; v_call: TRBV7-7; clone_size: -; j_call: TRBJ2-1; cdr3_aa: CASSEGLAAYNEQFF; cdr3_nt: TGTGCTAGCAGCGAGGGACTAGCGGCCTACAATGAGCAGTTCTTC
d_call: -; v_call: TRBV6-6; clone_size: few; j_call: TRBJ1-5; cdr3_aa: CASKSSIANQPQHF; cdr3_nt: TGTGCCAGCAAATCTTCCATAGCAAATCAGCCCCAGCATTTT
d_call: -; v_call: TRBV7-9; clone_size: -; j_call: TRBJ1-1; cdr3_aa: CASSFGQGWTEAFF; cdr3_nt: TGTGCCAGCAGCTTCGGGCAGGGTTGGACTGAAGCTTTCTTT
d_call: -; v_call: TRBV7-9; clone_size: -; j_call: TRBJ1-4; cdr3_aa: CASSLPTREKLFF; cdr3_nt: TGTGCCAGCAGCTTACCGACCCGTGAAAAACTGTTTTTT
d_call: -; v_call: TRBV29-1; clone_size: -; j_call: TRBJ2-5; cdr3_aa: CSVVGSGWGETQYF; cdr3_nt: TGCAGCGTTGTAGGGTCGGGCTGGGGAGAGACCCAGTACTTC
d_call: -; v_call: TRBV5-1; clone_size: once; j_call: TRBJ2-1; cdr3_aa: CASSLAGQVYNEQFF; cdr3_nt: TGCGCCAGCAGCTTGGCGGGCCAGGTATACAATGAGCAGTTCTTC
d_call: -; v_call: TRBV9; clone_size: -; j_call: TRBJ1-1; cdr3_aa: CASSLRAGRNTEAFF; cdr3_nt: TGTGCCAGCAGCTTACGGGCAGGGAGGAACACTGAAGCTTTCTTT
d_call: TRBD1; v_call: TRBV29-1; clone_size: -; j_call: TRBJ1-1; cdr3_aa: CSVTKGQGNTEAFF; cdr3_nt: TGCAGCGTGACCAAAGGACAGGGGAACACTGAAGCTTTCTTT
d_call: -; v_call: TRBV25-1; clone_size: -; j_call: TRBJ2-3; cdr3_aa: CASSVGEDTQYF; cdr3_nt: TGTGCCAGCAGTGTTGGTGAGGATACGCAGTATTTT
d_call: TRBD1; v_call: TRBV30; clone_size: -; j_call: TRBJ2-7; cdr3_aa: CAWSTRTGSYEQYF; cdr3_nt: TGTGCCTGGAGTACGCGGACAGGCTCCTACGAGCAGTACTTC
d_call: -; v_call: TRBV30; clone_size: -; j_call: TRBJ2-2; cdr3_aa: CAWSVEGNTGELFF; cdr3_nt: TGTGCCTGGAGTGTGGAGGGGAACACCGGGGAGCTGTTTTTT
d_call: TRBD2; v_call: TRBV30; clone_size: -; j_call: TRBJ2-3; cdr3_aa: CAYILAGGTDTQYF; cdr3_nt: TGTGCCTATATACTAGCGGGGGGAACAGATACGCAGTATTTT
d_call: -; v_call: TRBV11-3; clone_size: few; j_call: TRBJ2-1; cdr3_aa: CASIKRGSSYNEQFF; cdr3_nt: TGTGCCAGCATCAAAAGGGGTTCCTCCTACAATGAGCAGTTCTTC
d_call: -; v_call: TRBV5-1; clone_size: -; j_call: TRBJ2-2; cdr3_aa: CASSPEDPGTGELFF; cdr3_nt: TGCGCCAGCAGCCCGGAGGATCCCGGCACCGGGGAGCTGTTTTTT
d_call: TRBD2; v_call: TRBV11-1; clone_size: -; j_call: TRBJ2-5; cdr3_aa: CASTPRAGVVQTQYF; cdr3_nt: TGTGCCAGCACCCCCCGGGCGGGAGTAGTACAGACCCAGTACTTC
d_call: -; v_call: TRBV30; clone_size: few; j_call: TRBJ2-5; cdr3_aa: CAWKPGGPAVETQYF; cdr3_nt: TGTGCCTGGAAGCCCGGGGGGCCGGCCGTGGAGACCCAGTACTTC
d_call: TRBD2; v_call: TRBV5-6; clone_size: -; j_call: TRBJ2-7; cdr3_aa: CASSLSTSGVLSYEQYF; cdr3_nt: TGTGCCAGCAGCTTGTCGACTAGCGGGGTCCTCTCCTACGAGCAGTACTTC
d_call: -; v_call: TRBV5-1; clone_size: -; j_call: TRBJ1-4; cdr3_aa: CASTSGGAGEKLFF; cdr3_nt: TGCGCCAGCACCTCCGGTGGCGCCGGCGAAAAACTGTTTTTT
d_call: -; v_call: TRBV19; clone_size: once; j_call: TRBJ2-2; cdr3_aa: CASSDRLGGAVF; cdr3_nt: TGTGCCAGTAGTGACAGGTTGGGGGGAGCTGTTTTT
d_call: -; v_call: TRBV27; clone_size: medium-sized; j_call: TRBJ1-1; cdr3_aa: CASTPGGGGTEAFF; cdr3_nt: TGTGCCAGCACCCCGGGTGGGGGGGGCACTGAAGCTTTCTTT
d_call: -; v_call: TRBV6-5; clone_size: -; j_call: TRBJ2-2; cdr3_aa: CASSPETVGELFF; cdr3_nt: TGTGCCAGCAGTCCTGAGACTGTCGGGGAGCTGTTTTTT
d_call: TRBD2; v_call: TRBV18; clone_size: -; j_call: TRBJ2-1; cdr3_aa: CASSLLAVSSYNEQFF; cdr3_nt: TGTGCCAGCTCCCTACTAGCGGTGAGCTCCTACAATGAGCAGTTCTTC
d_call: -; v_call: TRBV6-1; clone_size: -; j_call: TRBJ1-3; cdr3_aa: CAVIPPGNTIYF; cdr3_nt: TGTGCCGTCATACCCCCTGGAAACACCATATATTTT
d_call: -; v_call: TRBV6-1; clone_size: -; j_call: TRBJ2-7; cdr3_aa: CASSEVDTLGEQYF; cdr3_nt: TGTGCCAGCAGTGAAGTAGATACCTTGGGAGAGCAGTACTTC